This T cell receptor beta chain is from a study of T cells in Graves' hyperthyroidism and ophthalmopathy. The investigators amplified TCR beta CDR3 regions from RNA transcripts. The HTBI primer set was used in a first-round RT-PCR of the TCR CDR3. Each CDR3 protein gets one entry after TCRdb re-called the multiplex PCR reads with MiXCR. In the table there are a few hundred thousand distinct CDR3 sequences, 15% to 20% of which are singletons. This clonotype was found many times. From germline, CDR1 is SEHNR and CDR2 FQNEAQ (reference sequence). The ends were cut back, 5 bases at V and 2 bases at J, with 24 bases in the middle. The CDR3 is 19 residues long.

This sequence originates from a young woman with Graves' ophthalmopathy. The sequenced sample was blood. J is TRBJ2-2 and V is TRBV7-9, with a tentative D call TRBD1 (6 bases). The CDR3 loop reads CASSERQDSALANTGELFF. DNA of the CDR3: TGTGCCAGCAGCGAACGACAGGATTCGGCCTTGGCAAACACCGGGGAGCTGTTTTTT.